These 18 T cell receptor beta chains were all obtained from the same sample, sequenced in a study of Graves' ophthalmopathy and Graves' hyperthyroidism. The TCR beta CDR3 regions underwent amplification from RNA transcripts. First-round RT-PCR with HTBI primers preceded a second-round multiplex PCR. TCRdb re-called the multiplex PCR reads through MiXCR, storing one row per CDR3 protein. The sample lists just over 400,000 distinct CDR3 sequences; about 21% were seen once. The sample consisted of peripheral blood. The receptors here all came from a woman aged 18-30 years with stable Graves' hyperthyroidism.

J is TRBJ1-1 and V is TRBV12-3 or TRBV12-4; no clear D. The CDR3 loop spans 13 amino acids. The V end lost 2 bases, the J end lost 6 bases, and 10 bases lay between the germline ends. The CDR3: CASSLSLRSEAFF. The CDR3 DNA follows: TGTGCCAGCAGTTTATCCTTGAGGTCTGAAGCTTTCTTT.

V usage is TRBV7-8 and J usage is TRBJ2-7, with D maybe TRBD2 (5 bases). CDR1 is SGHVS, CDR2 FQNEAQ, per germline. The V end was cut by 5 bases, the J end by 0 bases, with 11 bases between. The CDR3 runs 14 residues. This CDR3 reads CASSPPGNSYEQYF. DNA for the CDR3: TGTGCCAGCAGCCCCCCGGGGAACTCCTACGAGCAGTACTTC.

This clonotype was detected ten times or more. The chain employs TRBV25-1 and TRBJ2-5, with 8 nucleotides matching TRBD2. J lost 4 bases, V lost 3 bases, and 7 bases had no gene match. Germline V gene sequence: CDR1 MGHDK, CDR2 SYGVNS. The CDR3 spans 15 residues. DNA for the CDR3: TGTGCCAGCAGTGATTCGCTAGCGGGTGGAGAGACCCAGTACTTC. It specifies CASSDSLAGGETQYF.

In its sample, this clonotype was seen many times. The chain has TRBV5-1 and TRBJ2-7; TRBD1 aligns across 9 bases. CDR1 is SGHRS, CDR2 YFSETQ, per germline. The CDR3 contains 15 residues. Trimming took 2 bases from V and 1 from J; bases not matched to a gene: 4. The DNA for the CDR3 is TGCGCCAGCAGCTTTACAGGGGGCAGATCCTACGAGCAGTACTTC. Its translation is CASSFTGGRSYEQYF.

Many counts were recorded for this clonotype. The chain is built from TRBV6-1 and TRBJ1-2; D not resolved. V lost 6 bases and J lost 1, with 9 bases in between. CDR1 and CDR2 (germline): MNHNS, SASEGT. The CDR3 sequence is 13 residues long. The CDR3 here is CASRRSGNYGYTF. The DNA for the CDR3 is TGTGCCAGCAGGAGAAGCGGTAACTATGGCTACACCTTC.

This clonotype was observed at least ten times. The genes are TRBV15 and TRBJ2-7, with 7 bases lining up with TRBD2. Germline V CDR1 and CDR2: LNHNV, YYDKDF (reference sequence). The CDR3 has 15 amino acids. Trimming removed 0 bases from V and 2 bases from J; junction bases left unmatched: 4. This CDR3 is CATSRDSGRTYEQYF. CDR3 DNA: TGTGCCACCAGCAGAGATAGCGGGCGTACCTACGAGCAGTACTTC.

There are many counts of this clonotype. The J gene is TRBJ2-7, the V gene TRBV6-1; D may be TRBD1 (7 bases). The CDR3 sequence is 13 residues long. Germline values: CDR1 MNHNS, CDR2 SASEGT. Trimming cost V 10 bases and J 4 bases, with 17 bases left between them. In DNA, the CDR3 is TGTGCCACCGCTTCACAGGGGAGGTACGAGCAGTACTTC. It codes for CATASQGRYEQYF.

This clonotype was observed at least ten times. The V gene is TRBV27, the J gene TRBJ2-7; unclear D gene. Germline loops: CDR1 MNHEY, CDR2 SMNVEV (reference sequence). This CDR3 region has 12 residues. Trimming took 4 bases from V and 5 from J, leaving 9 bases between them. The CDR3 DNA is TGTGCCAGCAGTTCCCTTTCACACGAGCAGTACTTC. Protein sequence: CASSSLSHEQYF.

This clonotype came up many times. The V and J genes are TRBV20-1 and TRBJ2-7; 10 bases are shared with TRBD1. Germline CDR1 DFQATT, CDR2 SNEGSKA (reference sequence). The junction had 7 bases not matched to a gene; V was cut back by 5 bases and J by 3 bases. The CDR3 totals 14 residues. The CDR3 region has the DNA TGCAGTGCTCGAGGGGACAGGGGTTACTACGAGCAGTACTTC. Translated: CSARGDRGYYEQYF.

The chain combines TRBV19 with TRBJ1-5; tentative D call: TRBD1 (6 bases). The germline V and J ends were trimmed by 5 bases and 7 bases, with 15 bases remaining between them. The CDR3 contains 14 residues. CDR1 LNHDA and CDR2 SQIVND come from the germline V gene (reference sequence). The CDR3 sequence: CASSLNRDYQPQHF. The CDR3 coding sequence is TGTGCCAGTAGTCTGAACAGGGATTACCAGCCCCAGCATTTT. Variable domain in full (rest from reference TRBV19 and TRBJ1-5): DGGITQSPKYLFRKEGQNVTLSCEQNLNHDAMYWYRQDPGQGLRLIYYSQIVNDFQKGDIAEGYSVSREKKESFPLTVTSAQKNPTAFYLCASSLNRDYQPQHFGDGTRLSIL.

There are many counts of this clonotype. V gene TRBV27 combines with J gene TRBJ2-3, with 8 bases aligning to TRBD1. This CDR3 comprises 14 residues. Per the germline V gene, CDR1 is MNHEY and CDR2 is SMNVEV (reference sequence). V lost 5 bases, J lost 3 bases, and 4 bases stayed unmatched. CDR3 amino acids: CASSKGQGTDTQYF. The CDR3 DNA sequence: TGTGCCAGCAGTAAAGGACAGGGAACAGATACGCAGTATTTT.

This clonotype came up many times. CDR3 in amino acids: CASSFNANTGELFF. The CDR3 DNA is TGTGCCAGTAGTTTTAACGCGAACACCGGGGAGCTGTTTTTT. The gene calls are TRBV19 and TRBJ2-2; D ambiguous. Trimming took 5 bases from V and 0 from J, leaving 7 bases between them. Looked up from germline, CDR1 is LNHDA and CDR2 is SQIVND (reference sequence). The CDR3 spans 14 residues.

Comment on this clonotype: This sequence may be a read error, since a much larger clone differs from it by one base. The V call is TRBV7-9, the J call TRBJ2-2, with TRBD2 as a possible D gene (6 bases). The CDR3 runs 11 residues. The germline V gene has CDR1 SEHNR and CDR2 FQNEAQ (reference sequence). The CDR3 DNA reads as TGTGCCAGCAGCTTTCGCGGGGAGCTGTGTTTT. Its translation: CASSFRGELCF. Full variable domain (outside the CDR3, taken from reference TRBV7-9 and TRBJ2-2): DTGVSQNPRHKITKRGQNVTFRCDPISEHNRLYWYRQTLGQGPEFLTYFQNEAQLEKSRLLSDRFSAERPKGSFSTLEIQRTEQGDSAMYLCASSFRGELCFGEGSRLTVL.

The V call is TRBV27, the J call TRBJ2-7; TRBD1 matches 7 bases. Germline loops: CDR1 MNHEY, CDR2 SMNVEV (reference sequence). V shed 5 bases and J 5 bases; nucleotides not matched to a gene: 12. The CDR3 loop spans 15 amino acids. CDR3 region: CASSPNRQGVHEQYF. CDR3 nucleotides: TGTGCCAGCAGTCCCAACCGACAGGGCGTCCACGAGCAGTACTTC.

The V and J genes are TRBV2 and TRBJ2-5; D may be TRBD1 (6 bases). Trimming pared 7 bases from V and 5 bases from J, leaving 11 bases between. The V gene's germline CDR1 is SNHLY and CDR2 FYNNEI. The CDR3 runs 12 residues. The CDR3 DNA is TGTGCCAGCAACAGGGTGATGGAGACCCAGTACTTC. Amino acids: CASNRVMETQYF.

This clonotype was observed many times. This rearrangement joins TRBV6-1 to TRBJ1-6; TRBD1 might be the D (6 bases). With 7 bases removed from V and 4 bases from J, the gap between germline ends came to 11 bases. This CDR3 spans 14 amino acids. Germline CDR1 reads MNHNS; CDR2 reads SASEGT. CDR3 amino acids: CASTTGQYNSPLHF. The DNA of the CDR3 is TGTGCCAGCACTACAGGACAGTATAATTCACCCCTCCACTTT.

V and J are TRBV13 and TRBJ2-3; D remains unclear. V was shortened by 3 bases and J by 2 bases, with 9 bases between the two germline ends. CDR1 is PRHDT and CDR2 is FYEKMQ in the germline V gene (reference sequence). The CDR3 runs 14 residues. CDR3 residues: CASSFYLDTDTQYF. The DNA of the CDR3 is TGTGCCAGCAGCTTCTACTTGGACACAGATACGCAGTATTTT. Variable domain in full (rest from reference TRBV13 and TRBJ2-3): AAGVIQSPRHLIKEKRETATLKCYPIPRHDTVYWYQQGPGQDPQFLISFYEKMQSDKGSIPDRFSAQQFSDYHSELNMSSLELGDSALYFCASSFYLDTDTQYFGPGTRLTVL.

This clonotype was seen repeatedly, ten times or more. The chain carries TRBV3-1 and TRBJ2-5; no reliable D call. Trimming shortened V by 1 base and J by 6 bases, and 9 bases separated the two germline ends. The CDR3 totals 13 residues. Per the germline V gene, CDR1 is LGHDT and CDR2 is YNNKEL (reference sequence). CDR3: CASSQGPWQTQYF. DNA for the CDR3: TGTGCCAGCAGCCAAGGCCCCTGGCAGACCCAGTACTTC.